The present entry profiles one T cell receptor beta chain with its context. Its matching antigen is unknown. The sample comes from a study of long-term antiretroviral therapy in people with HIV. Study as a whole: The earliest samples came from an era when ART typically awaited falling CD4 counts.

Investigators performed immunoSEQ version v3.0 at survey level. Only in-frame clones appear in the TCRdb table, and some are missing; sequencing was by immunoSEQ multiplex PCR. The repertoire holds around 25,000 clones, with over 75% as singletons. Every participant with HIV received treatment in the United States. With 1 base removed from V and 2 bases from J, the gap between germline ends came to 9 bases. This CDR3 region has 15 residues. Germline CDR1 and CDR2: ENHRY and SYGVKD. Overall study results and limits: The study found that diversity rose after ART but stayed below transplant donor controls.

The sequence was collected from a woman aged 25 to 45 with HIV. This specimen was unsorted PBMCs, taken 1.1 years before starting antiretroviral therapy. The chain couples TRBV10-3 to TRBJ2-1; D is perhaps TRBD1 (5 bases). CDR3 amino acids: CAISEYGQAYNEQFF. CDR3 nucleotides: TGTGCCATCAGTGAGTACGGACAAGCCTACAATGAGCAGTTCTTC.